The clone carrying this T cell receptor (beta chain) was recorded at least ten times. No antigen is known for it. The data derive from a study of T cells in Graves' hyperthyroidism and ophthalmopathy. Findings and limits, study-wide: Blood also carried most thyroid clonotypes expanded above 0.001.

Trimming at V came to 5 bases and at J to 4 bases, leaving 12 bases not matched to a gene. The CDR3 consists of 16 residues. RNA transcripts provided the source from which TCR beta CDR3 regions were amplified. The primer set for the first-round RT-PCR of the TCR CDR3 was HTBI. Each CDR3 protein gets one entry after TCRdb re-called the multiplex PCR reads with MiXCR. The sample contains a few hundred thousand distinct CDR3 sequences, around 15% of which appear only once. This TCR came from a woman aged 40 to 55 with Graves' ophthalmopathy. Sequencing input: blood. The V gene is TRBV12-3 or TRBV12-4, the J gene TRBJ1-2; 8 nucleotides line up with TRBD1. CDR3 DNA sequence: TGTGCCAGCAGTGAATTAGGACCAGGGGGCAGCTATGGCTACACCTTC. Protein: CASSELGPGGSYGYTF.